These 9 T cell receptor beta chains came from one sample sequenced in a study of control samples from healthy donors and cancer patients. The assay was immunoSEQ multiplex PCR, and TCRdb's table has in-frame clones only and misses some. The data hold about 150,000 clones, with roughly 93% observed a single time. The sample was blood. The receptor source for this set is a man aged 18-30 years in good health.

The V gene is TRBV12-5, the J gene TRBJ2-2; 9 bases fit TRBD1. This CDR3 spans 15 amino acids. The J segment lost 6 bases and the V segment lost 5 bases, leaving 7 bases of the junction unmatched. CDR1 and CDR2 from the germline V gene are LGHNT and FRNRAP. The CDR3 protein is CASGPRDRAPGELFF. Written as DNA, the CDR3 is TGTGCTAGTGGTCCGCGGGACAGGGCCCCCGGGGAGCTGTTTTTT.

This chain uses TRBV7-8 with TRBJ2-1; D gene uncertain. The CDR3 is made up of 10 amino acids. Trimming stripped 8 bases from V and 7 bases from J, with 6 bases between. In germline, CDR1 is SGHVS, CDR2 FQNEAQ. The CDR3 bases are TGTGCCAGCGCTTTGAATGAGCAGTTCTTC. This codes for CASALNEQFF.

CDR3 amino acids: CASSQEPGANTEAFF. The CDR3 DNA sequence: TGTGCCAGCAGCCAAGAGCCAGGGGCGAACACTGAAGCTTTCTTT. This chain connects TRBV4-2 to TRBJ1-1; maybe TRBD1 (6 bases). V was cut by 0 bases and J by 1 base, with 9 bases left in between. Germline V gene data show CDR1 as LGHNA and CDR2 as YNFKEQ. The CDR3 consists of 15 residues.

This clone occurred once. This chain connects TRBV30 to TRBJ2-5; D remains unclear. Germline assignment: CDR1 GTSNPN and CDR2 SVGIG (reference sequence). The V end was cut by 1 base, the J end by 4 bases, with 10 bases between. The CDR3 consists of 13 residues. In nucleotides, the CDR3 is TGTGCCTGGAGTGACACTGGCGGAGAGACCCAGTACTTC. Its protein product is CAWSDTGGETQYF.

The chain uses TRBV2 and TRBJ1-5; D is undetermined. This CDR3 is built from 13 residues. Trimming removed 6 bases from V and 3 bases from J, with 9 bases in between. The V gene's germline CDR1 is SNHLY and CDR2 FYNNEI. In DNA form, the CDR3 reads TGTGCCAGCAGAAAAGGGTACAATCAGCCCCAGCATTTT. Protein product: CASRKGYNQPQHF.

The chain recombines TRBV6-5 with TRBJ2-2; D is possibly TRBD1 (5 bases). Trimming removed 0 bases from V and 7 bases from J, with 15 bases in between. The germline CDR1 and CDR2 sequences are MNHEY and SVGAGI. This CDR3 region has 16 residues. CDR3 DNA sequence: TGTGCCAGCAGTTACTCGATCGTAGGGGCTGACGGGGAGCTGTTTTTT. It yields the protein CASSYSIVGADGELFF.

The count of this clone is one. This chain links TRBV7-9 with TRBJ2-5; 9 nucleotides agree with TRBD2. The germline V gene encodes CDR1 SEHNR and CDR2 FQNEAQ (reference sequence). This CDR3 is 14 amino acids long. V dropped 7 bases and J dropped 4; count of bases not matched to a gene: 7. The CDR3 reads CASIPAGGRETQYF. In nucleotides, the CDR3 is TGTGCCAGCATACCCGCGGGGGGGCGAGAGACCCAGTACTTC.

The chain carries TRBV24-1 and TRBJ2-7; 7 bases are shared with TRBD1. CDR1 is KGHDR and CDR2 is SFDVKD in the germline V gene. CDR3 size: 15 residues. J lost 1 base, V lost 2 bases, and 4 bases had no gene match. The CDR3 loop reads CATSDSADRSYEQYF. The CDR3 region has the DNA TGTGCCACCAGTGATTCGGCGGACAGGTCCTACGAGCAGTACTTC.

V is TRBV9 and J is TRBJ2-7; 7 positions match TRBD1. The V segment lost 4 bases and the J segment 6 bases; nucleotides outside the gene matches: 13. This CDR3 spans 15 amino acids. Germline CDR1 SGDLS, CDR2 YYNGEE. The CDR3 DNA follows: TGTGCCAGCAGCAGATCCGGGACAGCCGGAGGCGAGCAGTACTTC. Amino acids: CASSRSGTAGGEQYF.